The 25 T cell receptor beta chains presented below share a single source sample, sequenced in a study of cytomegalovirus exposure and HLA in healthy donors. The PCR was carried out with 60 Vbeta primers and 13 Jbeta primers. The data were produced by immunoSEQ multiplex PCR, yet TCRdb's version contains in-frame clones alone and is incomplete. The sample includes roughly 140,000 clones, around 72% of them seen just once. The sequenced sample was PBMCs. These receptors all stem from a man between 35 and 55 years old in good health and CMV-seronegative.

The CDR3 reads CASRDRARYEQYF. The CDR3 DNA reads TGTGCCAGCAGGGACAGGGCACGGTACGAGCAGTACTTC. The chain recombines TRBV28 with TRBJ2-7; 8 positions agree with TRBD1. V shed 6 bases, J shed 4 bases, and the junction held 5 bases outside the gene matches. Germline V gene sequence: CDR1 MDHEN, CDR2 SYDVKM. This CDR3 comprises 13 residues.

This clone was seen a single time. The chain recombines TRBV6-1 with TRBJ1-2; the match to TRBD1 covers 9 bases. This CDR3 has 13 residues. Unmatched junction bases numbered 4, after V lost 7 bases and J lost 4 bases. CDR1 is MNHNS and CDR2 is SASEGT in the germline V gene. For the CDR3, the DNA is TGTGCCAGCACTGTACAGGGGGCCTATGGCTACACCTTC. Its translation: CASTVQGAYGYTF.

The CDR3 nucleotides are TGTGCCAGCAGTGCAGGATATAATTCACCCCTCCACTTT. It codes for CASSAGYNSPLHF. The chain combines TRBV6-4 with TRBJ1-6; the D is unclear. The length of the CDR3 is 13 residues. Between the trimmed V and J ends, which lost 4 bases and 4 bases, there was a span of 5 bases. In germline, CDR1 is MRHNA, CDR2 SNTAGT.

This rearrangement joins TRBV7-6 to TRBJ1-4; TRBD1 matches at 8 bases. V dropped 4 bases and J dropped 2; count of bases not matched to a gene: 18. Germline V CDR1 and CDR2: SGHVS, FNYEAQ. The CDR3 runs to 20 residues. The CDR3 is CASSSLSPGGLGFTNEKLFF. For the CDR3, the DNA is TGTGCCAGCAGCTCCCTCTCCCCAGGGGGCCTCGGGTTTACTAATGAAAAACTGTTTTTT.

As to this clone: The same CDR3 can be traced to other DNA sequences in this sample. The genes are TRBV5-4 and TRBJ1-2, with 8 bases that match TRBD1. This CDR3 has 15 amino acids. The germline V gene has CDR1 SGHNT and CDR2 YYREEE (reference sequence). Trimming removed 3 bases from V and 6 bases from J; junction bases left unmatched: 10. The CDR3 DNA follows: TGTGCCAGCAGCTGGCCCAGGGGGCGGAGGGATGGCTACACCTTC. Translation: CASSWPRGRRDGYTF.

The chain couples TRBV10-1 to TRBJ1-4; D is unclear. CDR1 and CDR2 from the germline V gene are WNHNN and SYGVQD (reference sequence). The CDR3 covers 14 residues. Trimming shortened V by 8 bases and J by 4 bases, and 14 bases separated the two germline ends. The CDR3 DNA follows: TGCGCCAGCCTCGGACGAGGGTTTAATGAAAAACTGTTTTTT. It encodes CASLGRGFNEKLFF.

The chain is built from TRBV28 and TRBJ1-2; 7 positions agree with TRBD1. The CDR3 has 14 residues. The V segment lost 2 bases and the J segment 4 bases; nucleotides outside the gene matches: 4. Germline V CDR1 and CDR2: MDHEN, SYDVKM. CDR3 nucleotides: TGTGCCAGCAGTTTAAGTCGACAGGGCTATGGCTACACCTTC. The encoded protein is CASSLSRQGYGYTF.

The V and J genes are TRBV9 and TRBJ2-3; 13 positions agree with TRBD2. CDR1 is SGDLS, CDR2 YYNGEE, per germline. The trim removed 8 bases at V and 4 bases at J, leaving 4 bases unmatched. This CDR3 region has 14 residues. This CDR3 is CASGLAGASDTQYF. DNA of the CDR3: TGTGCCAGTGGACTAGCGGGAGCTTCAGATACGCAGTATTTT.

J is TRBJ2-3 and V is TRBV7-9; no clear D. Germline values: CDR1 SEHNR, CDR2 FQNEAQ (reference sequence). The V and J ends lost 5 bases and 2 bases respectively, with 11 bases between them. This CDR3 is built from 14 residues. The CDR3 spells CASSASTATDTQYF. Written as DNA, the CDR3 is TGTGCCAGCAGCGCTTCAACAGCCACAGATACGCAGTATTTT. Full variable domain (remainder filled in from reference TRBV7-9 and TRBJ2-3): DTGVSQNPRHKITKRGQNVTFRCDPISEHNRLYWYRQTLGQGPEFLTYFQNEAQLEKSRLLSDRFSAERPKGSFSTLEIQRTEQGDSAMYLCASSASTATDTQYFGPGTRLTVL.

The chain employs TRBV7-2 and TRBJ2-1, with D possibly matching TRBD2 (6 bases). Per the germline V gene, CDR1 is SGHTA and CDR2 is FQGNSA. The V gene lost 6 bases and the J gene lost 9 bases, with 18 bases spanning the gap. The CDR3 has 14 amino acids. The CDR3 region is CASRYTGGPREQFF. Written as DNA, the CDR3 is TGTGCCAGCAGATATACCGGGGGACCCCGTGAGCAGTTCTTC.

CDR3 in amino acids: CASSRWPGQRRYEQYF. CDR3 nucleotide sequence: TGCGCCAGCAGCCGCTGGCCGGGACAAAGGCGCTACGAGCAGTACTTC. The rearrangement links TRBV5-1 to TRBJ2-7, with D possibly TRBD1 on 6 matching bases. The CDR3 has 16 residues. Looked up from germline, CDR1 is SGHRS and CDR2 is YFSETQ. Trimming shortened V by 4 bases and J by 3 bases, and 20 bases separated the two germline ends.

The chain recombines TRBV2 with TRBJ2-1; 7 bases map to TRBD2. The germline V gene encodes CDR1 SNHLY and CDR2 FYNNEI. The CDR3 has 15 residues. The junction had 7 bases not matched to a gene; V was cut back by 7 bases and J by 1 base. The CDR3 coding sequence is TGTGCCAGCACTCCCGGGACTATTTCCTACAATGAGCAGTTCTTC. Its protein product is CASTPGTISYNEQFF.

This clone was seen only once. The chain employs TRBV5-1 and TRBJ1-5; D is ambiguous. Trimming took off 0 bases at V and 5 bases at J, with 12 bases between the two ends. Germline V gives CDR1 SGHRS, CDR2 YFSETQ. This CDR3 contains 15 residues. The CDR3 nucleotides read TGCGCCAGCAGCTTGGATCCCAGCGAGGATCAGCCCCAGCATTTT. Its translation: CASSLDPSEDQPQHF.

V usage is TRBV7-8 and J usage is TRBJ2-3; 7 bases fit TRBD1. Germline V gene data show CDR1 as SGHVS and CDR2 as FQNEAQ. V dropped 1 base and J dropped 2; count of bases not matched to a gene: 15. This CDR3 has 19 residues. This chain's CDR3 is CASSLGIRTGSLYTDTQYF. For the CDR3, the DNA is TGTGCCAGCAGCTTAGGTATCAGGACAGGAAGCCTCTACACAGATACGCAGTATTTT.

Here the CDR3 DNA reads TGTGCCAGCAGGCAGACTAGCGGGGCTAGCACAGATACGCAGTATTTT. Amino acid sequence: CASRQTSGASTDTQYF. The chain joins TRBV7-6 to TRBJ2-3; 11 bases are shared with TRBD2. The V segment lost 6 bases and the J segment 0 bases; nucleotides outside the gene matches: 5. Germline V gene data show CDR1 as SGHVS and CDR2 as FNYEAQ. The CDR3 extends over 16 amino acids.

The V and J genes are TRBV27 and TRBJ1-6; 7 bases fit TRBD1. Per germline, CDR1 MNHEY and CDR2 SMNVEV (reference sequence). CDR3 size: 14 residues. The ends lost 6 bases at V and 5 bases at J; junction bases unmatched: 4. CDR3 loop: CASSTGTDNSPLHF. In nucleotides, the CDR3 is TGTGCCAGCAGCACCGGGACAGATAATTCACCCCTCCACTTT.

V is TRBV2 and J is TRBJ1-6, with unresolved D. Germline CDR1 reads SNHLY; CDR2 reads FYNNEI. The CDR3 has 16 amino acids. The V end lost 6 bases, the J end lost 6 bases, and 18 bases lay between the germline ends. CDR3 region: CASSQHNSGGNSPLHF. In DNA form, the CDR3 reads TGTGCCAGCAGCCAACACAATTCTGGCGGTAATTCACCCCTCCACTTT.

The CDR3 loop reads CASSDNPNYGYTF. The CDR3 nucleotides read TGTGCCAGCAGTGATAATCCCAACTATGGCTACACCTTC. The chain joins TRBV6-1 to TRBJ1-2; D is uncertain. Between the trimmed V and J ends, which lost 3 bases and 2 bases, there was a span of 7 bases. Germline-derived CDR1 and CDR2 are MNHNS and SASEGT. The CDR3 runs 13 residues.

Details on this clone: At one end the junction does not follow the germline gene, possibly because of a read error. The chain combines TRBV2 with TRBJ1-5; 8 bases line up with TRBD1. The CDR3 runs 14 residues. Germline V gene sequence: CDR1 SNHLY, CDR2 FYNNEI. In DNA form, the CDR3 reads TGTGCCAGCAGTGAACAGGGGGCCTGGCAGCCCCAGAATTTT. Protein sequence: CASSEQGAWQPQNF.

This rearrangement joins TRBV7-8 to TRBJ2-7, with 12 bases lining up with TRBD2. The V gene end was trimmed by 3 bases and the J gene end by 6 bases; junction bases not matched to a gene: 6. There are 15 residues in the CDR3. From germline, CDR1 is SGHVS and CDR2 FQNEAQ. The CDR3 region is CASSFRLAGVVEQYF. The CDR3 DNA sequence: TGTGCCAGCAGCTTCCGACTAGCGGGAGTTGTCGAGCAGTACTTC.

The rearrangement uses TRBV6-5 and TRBJ1-3; no reliable D call. CDR1 and CDR2 (germline): MNHEY, SVGAGI. The V and J ends lost 2 bases and 3 bases respectively, with 8 bases between them. The CDR3 loop spans 14 amino acids. The CDR3 reads CASSYRQIGNTIYF. The CDR3, as DNA: TGTGCCAGCAGTTACCGACAAATTGGAAACACCATATATTTT.

This chain connects TRBV29-1 to TRBJ1-5; 8 positions match TRBD1. The CDR3 runs to 12 residues. Germline loops: CDR1 SQVTM, CDR2 ANQGSEA. Germline trimming cut 6 bases from V and 7 bases from J; bases unmatched to any gene: 5. CDR3: CSVGQGEQPQHF. In DNA, the CDR3 is TGCAGCGTCGGACAGGGAGAACAGCCCCAGCATTTT.

As to this clone: An end of the junction differs from the germline gene, which may be a read error. J is TRBJ1-5 and V is TRBV27; D unresolved. CDR1 MNHEY and CDR2 SMNVEV come from the germline V gene (reference sequence). The CDR3 runs 16 residues. This chain's CDR3 is CASSPSSVYSNQPQNF. CDR3 sequence (DNA): TGTGCCAGCAGTCCCTCGTCCGTCTATAGCAATCAGCCCCAGAATTTT.

V usage is TRBV27 and J usage is TRBJ2-4, with D possibly TRBD2 on 5 matching bases. The V and J ends lost 3 bases and 8 bases respectively, with 11 bases between them. The CDR3 has 13 amino acids. Per germline, CDR1 MNHEY and CDR2 SMNVEV (reference sequence). CDR3 loop: CASSFRTGYIQYF. CDR3 DNA: TGTGCCAGCAGTTTCCGGACGGGGTACATTCAGTACTTC.

The chain recombines TRBV19 with TRBJ2-3; 9 bases line up with TRBD2. The V gene end was trimmed by 4 bases and the J gene end by 4 bases; junction bases not matched to a gene: 9. The CDR3 sequence is 16 residues long. Germline lookup yields CDR1 LNHDA and CDR2 SQIVND (reference sequence). For the CDR3, the DNA is TGTGCCAGTAGTACCGAGACTAGCGGTGGGCCAGATACGCAGTATTTT. Translation: CASSTETSGGPDTQYF.